This paragraph reports one T cell receptor (beta chain). This clonotype came up many times. Its antigen is unknown. The sample holds no much larger clone one base away, and base qualities are not on file. The sample is drawn from a study of glioma-infiltrating T cells listed by TCRdb under 2016. With respect to the entire study: The study sequenced TCR alpha- and beta-chain repertoires from glioma tissue, from non-neoplastic brain tissue and from matched peripheral blood mononuclear cells. Each tissue-infiltrating repertoire was compared with the same patient's peripheral blood repertoire to measure divergence between tissue and blood T-cell populations. The paired cohort was made up of three low-grade glioma patients, seven to nine primary glioblastoma patients and three non-glioma patients who contributed non-neoplastic brain tissue.

Overall study outcomes, separate from this receptor: VJ-independent divergence between tissue and blood was below expectation in non-neoplastic patients but above expectation in all gliomas, especially low-grade gliomas. Very few CDR3 sequences were shared between tissue and blood, attributed to high CDR3 diversity and limited sampling. Small numbers underpinned the group comparisons: several glioblastoma patients, three low-grade glioma patients and three non-neoplastic patients.

The iRepertoire nested amplicon-rescue multiplex PCR (arm-PCR) platform was used to amplify TCR alpha and beta CDR3 regions from RNA. The input for one-step reverse transcription and amplification was 100-400 ng of tissue mRNA or PBMC total RNA. Following bead purification, Illumina adapters were added through a secondary multiplex PCR, and the libraries were then gel-purified between 200 and 400 bp. The libraries contained internal 6-nucleotide barcodes that were used for demultiplexing. The libraries were sequenced on an Illumina MiSeq using 2x220 or 2x250 nucleotide paired-end reads. As for the original processing: Paired reads were merged using FLASH 1.2.11 and aligned with BWA-MEM to the GRCh37 human genome, and TRA and TRB reads were then extracted. An IMGT-derived reference of cassette sequences and CDR3 motifs, with pseudogenes included, was used for V and J assignment. Reads were translated in three frames, and productive CDR3s were defined by a C…FGXG motif without stop codons. Unique combinations of V-J cassette pair and CDR3 amino acid sequence were defined as clonotypes. Reads were filtered by Hamming distance, with the threshold set by the sequence error rate of each sample in mapped regions. TCRdb itself trimmed the public reads at Q25 with fastp, ran MiXCR and retained productive beta chains. CDR3 protein duplicates are merged, each entry listing the most common genes and DNA. Clone size and V and J calls follow TCRdb, not the original study. The sample contains 100,000 to 150,000 distinct CDR3 sequences, around 25% of them found a single time. Clones ranked in the top ten supply roughly 29% of the sample.

Looking up the germline V gene yields CDR1 SGHTA and CDR2 FQGNSA. Spanning cysteine to phenylalanine, the CDR3 consists of 16 amino acids. The entry retains the CDR3 DNA only, 48 bases that are in frame from base 1. V and J lose 3 bases and 8 bases, and a span of 20 bases separates them. This receptor chain uses TRBV7-2 and TRBJ2-1, and perhaps TRBD2 as D gene, on 5 matching bases. The sample was glioma tissue, nonneoplastic brain tissue, or PBMCs (not recorded which). This sequence originates from a human donor with low-grade glioma or glioblastoma, undergoing nonglioma brain surgery, or in good health (not recorded which). The base sequence is TGTGCCAGCAGCTTCCGGAGGACTCATCCTGGCTATGAGCAGTTCTTC. Its product reads: CASSFRRTHPGYEQFF.